This TCR beta chain was recorded in a study of cytomegalovirus exposure and HLA in healthy donors. The wider study: Earlier sequencing of about 200 million T cells yielded 100 million to 140 million unique TCR beta sequences. General study points: Most CMV-associated TCR beta chains were later found to appear HLA-restricted. TRBV6-2, TRBV6-3 and other indistinguishable V segments were excluded.

13 Jbeta primers and 60 Vbeta primers were used for the PCR. Profiled with immunoSEQ multiplex PCR; TCRdb holds only in-frame clones, not every one. The data contain fewer than 120,000 clones, less than 85% of them singletons. Remarks on this clone: Its antigen is undetermined.

Germline V CDR1 and CDR2: SGHDT, YYEEEE. This CDR3 has 16 residues. V lost 0 bases to trimming and J lost 2 bases; unmatched junction nucleotides: 7. Sequenced sample: PBMCs. V and J are TRBV5-6 and TRBJ2-7; 8 nucleotides match TRBD1. The sequence was obtained from a man aged 30 to 45 in good health and CMV-seropositive. The CDR3 nucleotides read TGTGCCAGCAGCTTGGCCAACGGACAGGGAGCCTACGAGCAGTACTTC. Its protein is CASSLANGQGAYEQYF.